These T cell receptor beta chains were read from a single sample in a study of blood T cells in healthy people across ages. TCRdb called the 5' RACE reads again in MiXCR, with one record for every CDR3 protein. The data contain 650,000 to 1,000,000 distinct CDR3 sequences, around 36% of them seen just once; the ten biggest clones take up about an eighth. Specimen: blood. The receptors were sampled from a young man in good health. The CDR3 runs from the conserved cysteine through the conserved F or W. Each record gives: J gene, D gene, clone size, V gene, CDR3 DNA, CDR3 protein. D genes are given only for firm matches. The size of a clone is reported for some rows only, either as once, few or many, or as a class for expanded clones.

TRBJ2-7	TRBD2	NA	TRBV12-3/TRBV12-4	TGTGCCAGCAGTGGGGGCCGACTAGCGGGGGGGGTTGATGAGCAGTACTTC	CASSGGRLAGGVDEQYF
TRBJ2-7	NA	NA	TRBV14	TGTGCCAGCAGCCAACTAACCGGTGTGGTGGCGCAGTACTTC	CASSQLTGVVAQYF
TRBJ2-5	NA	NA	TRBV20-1	TGCAGTGCGCAAGGGGGGGCAACCCAGTCCCCAGAGACCCAGTACTTC	CSAQGGATQSPETQYF
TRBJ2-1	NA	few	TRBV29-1	TGCAGCGCCGGACAGTCCAATGAGCAGTTCTTC	CSAGQSNEQFF
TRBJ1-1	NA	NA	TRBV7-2	TGTGCCAGCAGCTTAGGATTGCCGGGTACTGAAGCTTTCTTT	CASSLGLPGTEAFF
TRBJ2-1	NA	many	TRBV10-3	TGTGCCATCAATACCGGGACGCAATACAATGAGCAGTTCTTC	CAINTGTQYNEQFF
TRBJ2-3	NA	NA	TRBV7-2	TGTGCCAGCAGCTCTCCGGCAGCCACAGATACGCAGTATTTT	CASSSPAATDTQYF
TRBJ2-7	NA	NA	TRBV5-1	TGCGCCAGCAGCTTGTCGCGCGCCGAGTGCACGTACGAGCAGTACTTC	CASSLSRAECTYEQYF
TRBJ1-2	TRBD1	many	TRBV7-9	TGTGCCAGCAGCTTAGGGGAGGGACAGATAAATGGCTACACCTTC	CASSLGEGQINGYTF
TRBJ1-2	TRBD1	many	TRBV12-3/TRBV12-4	TGTGCCAGCAGTCACCGACAGGGGATGAATGGCTACACCTTC	CASSHRQGMNGYTF
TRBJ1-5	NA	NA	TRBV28	TGTGCCGGCAGTTCCTCCCCGACTTGGGTGAGCAATCAGCCCCAGCATTTT	CAGSSSPTWVSNQPQHF
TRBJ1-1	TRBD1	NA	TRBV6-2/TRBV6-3	TGTGCCAGCAGTTTCCGGGACAGGGAAGGAGCGGCTTTCTTT	CASSFRDREGAAFF
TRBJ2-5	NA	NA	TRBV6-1	TGTGCCAGCACTCCGGGTTCGACGCTAAACCAGGAGCAGTACTTC	CASTPGSTLNQEQYF
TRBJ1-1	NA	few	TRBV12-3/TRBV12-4	TGTGCCAGCAGCCGTTCTTCGTCGAACACTGAAGCTTTCTTT	CASSRSSSNTEAFF
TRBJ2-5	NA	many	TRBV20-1	TGCAGTGCTAGAGATGGGGGAGAGACCCAGTACTTC	CSARDGGETQYF
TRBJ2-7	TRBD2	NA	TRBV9	TGTGCCAGCAGCGTAGAACTAGCGGGGCCCAATGAGCAGTACTTC	CASSVELAGPNEQYF
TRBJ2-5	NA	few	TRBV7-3	TGTGCCAGCAGCTTAAAGGCAGGGTATCCCCCAGAGACCCAGTACTTC	CASSLKAGYPPETQYF